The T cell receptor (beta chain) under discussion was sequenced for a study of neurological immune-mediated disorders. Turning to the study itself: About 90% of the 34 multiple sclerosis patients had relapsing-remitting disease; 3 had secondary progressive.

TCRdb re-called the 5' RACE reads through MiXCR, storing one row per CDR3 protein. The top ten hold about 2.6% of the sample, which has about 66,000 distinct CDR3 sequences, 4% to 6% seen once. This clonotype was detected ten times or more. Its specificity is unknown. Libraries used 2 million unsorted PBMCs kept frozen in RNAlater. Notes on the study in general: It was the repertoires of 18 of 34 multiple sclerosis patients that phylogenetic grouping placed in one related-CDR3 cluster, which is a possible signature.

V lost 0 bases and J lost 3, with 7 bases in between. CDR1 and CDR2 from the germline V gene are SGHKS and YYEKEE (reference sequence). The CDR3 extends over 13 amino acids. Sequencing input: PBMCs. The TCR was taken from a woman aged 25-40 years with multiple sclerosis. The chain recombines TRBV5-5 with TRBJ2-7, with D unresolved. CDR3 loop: CASSLVGVYEQYF. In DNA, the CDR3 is TGTGCCAGCAGCTTGGTTGGGGTCTACGAGCAGTACTTC.